This entry is about one T cell receptor (beta chain). This specimen belongs to a study of blood T cell repertoires in COVID-19. Study summary: PBMCs, B-cell-depleted T cells, or T cells were the source of the cDNA or gDNA that made up the material.

How the authors handled the data: Reference gene primers were amplified, and this amplification served to estimate nucleated cell counts. TCRdb keeps only in-frame clones here, not all; method: immunoSEQ multiplex PCR. V, J and clone size derive from that table, while D and trimming were established from the DNA sequence. Altogether some 240,000 clones are present, 75% to 85% being singletons, with the ten largest covering over 4%. Germline CDR1 is SGHTA and CDR2 is FQGNSA. The CDR3 runs to 14 residues. Trimming left V 2 bases short and J 1 base short, with 8 bases between. The chain recombines TRBV7-2 with TRBJ2-5; the D is unclear. The sequence was obtained from an older woman with COVID-19, enrolled during active disease. Sequencing input: peripheral blood. The CDR3 loop is CASSLYNSQETQYF. In DNA form, the CDR3 reads TGTGCCAGCAGCTTATATAACAGCCAAGAGACCCAGTACTTC.